Each of the 32 T cell receptor beta chains below was sequenced from the same sample in a study of T cell responses to AZD1222 COVID-19 vaccine. Clones were sequenced by immunoSEQ multiplex PCR, and TCRdb holds only the in-frame ones, with some missing. This sample carries about 100,000 clones, roughly 93% of them seen once, and the ten largest clones take around 5%. The sequencing here drew on peripheral blood, taken on day 0 of AZD1222 vaccination. Receptors were obtained from an adult in good health.

In this sample, this clone turned up once. V usage is TRBV18 and J usage is TRBJ2-7; 7 bases are a match to TRBD1. V lost 3 bases, J lost 3 bases, and 11 bases stayed unmatched. Germline values: CDR1 KGHSH, CDR2 LQKENI. The CDR3 sequence is 16 residues long. The CDR3 sequence is CASSPMSGQSGYEQYF. CDR3 nucleotide sequence: TGTGCCAGCTCACCCATGTCGGGACAGAGCGGCTACGAGCAGTACTTC.

This sequence joins TRBV4-1 and TRBJ1-5; D is ambiguous. V lost 4 bases, J lost 4 bases, and 17 bases lay in between. CDR1 and CDR2 from the germline V gene are MGHRA and YSYEKL. The CDR3 is made up of 16 amino acids. The CDR3 DNA sequence: TGCGCCAGCAGCCGGGTAGGGAAAGGGAAAAATCAGCCCCAGCATTTT. Translated, it gives CASSRVGKGKNQPQHF.

The chain carries TRBV5-1 and TRBJ1-5, with D unresolved. The V gene lost 0 bases and the J gene lost 4 bases, with 11 bases spanning the gap. This CDR3 has 15 residues. The germline gives CDR1 SGHRS, CDR2 YFSETQ. CDR3 loop: CASSLGAGPNQPQHF. CDR3 DNA: TGCGCCAGCAGCTTGGGAGCAGGCCCTAATCAGCCCCAGCATTTT. Looking up the rest from reference TRBV5-1 and TRBJ1-5 gives the full variable domain: KAGVTQTPRYLIKTRGQQVTLSCSPISGHRSVSWYQQTPGQGLQFLFEYFSETQRNKGNFPGRFSGRQFSNSRSEMNVSTLELGDSALYLCASSLGAGPNQPQHFGDGTRLSIL.

The chain links TRBV10-1 to TRBJ2-3; 7 nucleotides line up with TRBD1. The length of the CDR3 is 15 residues. Germline loops: CDR1 WNHNN, CDR2 SYGVQD (reference sequence). With 4 bases clipped from V and 4 bases from J, the junction kept 8 bases outside the gene matches. CDR3 sequence: CASSAGTAFSDTQYF. The DNA for the CDR3 is TGCGCCAGCAGTGCCGGGACAGCATTCTCAGATACGCAGTATTTT.

This chain uses TRBV20-1 with TRBJ2-3; TRBD2 matches at 7 bases. The trim removed 4 bases at V and 15 bases at J, leaving 10 bases unmatched. Germline values: CDR1 DFQATT, CDR2 SNEGSKA (reference sequence). The CDR3 length is 11 residues. The CDR3: CSAMRLAAGYF. The CDR3 coding sequence is TGCAGTGCTATGAGGCTAGCGGCTGGCTATTTT.

This clone was observed a single time. The rearrangement links TRBV30 to TRBJ1-3; D might be TRBD1 (5 bases). The V end was cut by 0 bases, the J end by 0 bases, with 12 bases between. The CDR3 is made up of 16 amino acids. Germline V gene sequence: CDR1 GTSNPN, CDR2 SVGIG (reference sequence). In DNA, the CDR3 is TGTGCCTGGAGTGTACAGACAGTTCTCTCTGGAAACACCATATATTTT. This translates into CAWSVQTVLSGNTIYF.

Only one count was recorded for this clone. This chain uses TRBV9 with TRBJ2-5, with a possible D match to TRBD1 (6 bases). The germline V gene encodes CDR1 SGDLS and CDR2 YYNGEE. Trimming took off 3 bases at V and 3 bases at J, with 12 bases between the two ends. The length of the CDR3 is 14 residues. The CDR3 coding sequence is TGTGCCAGCAGCGAACAGGGAGCAAAAGAGACCCAGTACTTC. Translation gives CASSEQGAKETQYF.

The chain carries TRBV20-1 and TRBJ2-1, with D possibly being TRBD1 (6 bases). There are 15 residues in the CDR3. The germline V gene has CDR1 DFQATT and CDR2 SNEGSKA (reference sequence). Trimming took 3 bases from V and 5 from J, leaving 17 bases between them. CDR3 residues: CSASNPAQGNNEQFF. The CDR3 DNA reads as TGCAGTGCTAGTAATCCGGCGCAGGGGAACAATGAGCAGTTCTTC.

The rearrangement links TRBV24-1 to TRBJ2-5, with 7 bases matching TRBD2. CDR1 and CDR2 from the germline V gene are KGHDR and SFDVKD. The V gene end was trimmed by 10 bases and the J gene end by 3 bases; junction bases not matched to a gene: 1. The CDR3 sequence is 11 residues long. The CDR3 DNA follows: TGTGCCACGCGGGGGAAAGAGACCCAGTACTTC. Translation: CATRGKETQYF.

The rearrangement uses TRBV10-3 and TRBJ1-2, with D tentatively TRBD1 (6 bases). The V end was cut by 2 bases, the J end by 8 bases, with 9 bases between. The CDR3 has 12 residues. In germline, CDR1 is ENHRY, CDR2 SYGVKD. CDR3 DNA: TGTGCCATCAGTGAGGCAGGGGAAGGCTACACCTTC. Its translation is CAISEAGEGYTF.

The chain employs TRBV19 and TRBJ2-1, with a possible D match to TRBD2 (6 bases). V shed 6 bases and J shed 2 bases, with 14 bases lying between them. The CDR3 is 15 residues long. Germline assignment: CDR1 LNHDA and CDR2 SQIVND (reference sequence). DNA for the CDR3: TGTGCCAGTAGGCGGGACGGAACCACCTACAATGAGCAGTTCTTC. It specifies CASRRDGTTYNEQFF.

This clone was seen a single time. The DNA for the CDR3 is TGTGCCATCAGTGAGCGGTACAGGGAGGGTTCACCCCTCCACTTT. It encodes CAISERYREGSPLHF. The V call is TRBV10-3, the J call TRBJ1-6; perhaps TRBD1 as D (6 bases). This CDR3 spans 15 amino acids. Per the germline V gene, CDR1 is ENHRY and CDR2 is SYGVKD. Trimming took 2 bases from V and 9 from J, leaving 14 bases between them.

The chain couples TRBV15 to TRBJ1-2; 8 bases fit TRBD1. This CDR3 is 15 amino acids long. After removal of 1 base from V and 8 bases from J, the junction contained 9 bases not matched to a gene. Germline CDR1 LNHNV, CDR2 YYDKDF (reference sequence). CDR3 loop: CATSRVALTGVGYTF. In DNA form, the CDR3 reads TGTGCCACCAGCAGAGTGGCATTGACAGGGGTCGGCTACACCTTC.

This chain connects TRBV5-1 to TRBJ2-5; weak D call: TRBD1 (6 bases). The V gene lost 4 bases and the J gene lost 7 bases, with 20 bases spanning the gap. The CDR3 has 15 residues. Germline V gene lookup returns CDR1 SGHRS and CDR2 YFSETQ. The CDR3 DNA is TGCGCCAGCAGCGAACTACAGGGACCTGAGGGGACCCAGTACTTC. It is translated as CASSELQGPEGTQYF.

The rearrangement uses TRBV10-3 and TRBJ1-4, with D uncertain. The V end was cut by 3 bases, the J end by 0 bases, with 5 bases between. Looked up from germline, CDR1 is ENHRY and CDR2 is SYGVKD. The CDR3 length is 14 residues. CDR3 in DNA: TGTGCCATCAGTGACCAGACAACTAATGAAAAACTGTTTTTT. Amino acid sequence: CAISDQTTNEKLFF.

The V gene is TRBV13, the J gene TRBJ2-1, with a tentative D call TRBD1 (5 bases). CDR1 and CDR2 from the germline V gene are PRHDT and FYEKMQ (reference sequence). This CDR3 region has 14 residues. V was cut by 1 base and J by 4 bases, with 8 bases left in between. CDR3 DNA sequence: TGTGCCAGCAGCTTAGCAGGGAAATACAATGAGCAGTTCTTC. As protein: CASSLAGKYNEQFF.

The chain has TRBV4-1 and TRBJ1-4; 7 bases align to TRBD1. Per the germline V gene, CDR1 is MGHRA and CDR2 is YSYEKL. The CDR3 is made up of 16 amino acids. V lost 2 bases and J lost 2; bases outside the gene matches: 5. The CDR3 nucleotides read TGCGCCAGCAGCCAAAGTACAGGGGCGACTAATGAAAAACTGTTTTTT. It is translated as CASSQSTGATNEKLFF.

V usage is TRBV9 and J usage is TRBJ1-1; D call uncertain. Germline lookup yields CDR1 SGDLS and CDR2 YYNGEE. The CDR3 loop spans 15 amino acids. V was trimmed by 0 bases and J by 2 bases, leaving 11 bases between them. The DNA of the CDR3 is TGTGCCAGCAGCGTAGCTCCGGTCCCTAACACTGAAGCTTTCTTT. This codes for CASSVAPVPNTEAFF.

The chain uses TRBV5-1 and TRBJ1-1; D remains unclear. Germline assignment: CDR1 SGHRS and CDR2 YFSETQ. There are 14 residues in the CDR3. V was trimmed by 0 bases and J by 5 bases, leaving 11 bases between them. DNA of the CDR3: TGCGCCAGCAGCTTGGAGCCAGTAGGAACTGAAGCTTTCTTT. It encodes CASSLEPVGTEAFF.

The table lists this clone with a count of one. The chain joins TRBV28 to TRBJ1-2; TRBD1 is a possible D gene (6 bases). The germline V gene encodes CDR1 MDHEN and CDR2 SYDVKM. This CDR3 contains 16 residues. V lost 5 bases and J 8 bases, leaving 24 bases between the germline ends. CDR3 in amino acids: CASSPDGGRGFWGYTF. The CDR3, as DNA: TGTGCCAGCAGTCCGGACGGTGGCAGGGGATTCTGGGGCTACACCTTC.

This chain links TRBV11-3 with TRBJ1-1, with TRBD1 matching over 7 bases. CDR1 and CDR2 from the germline V gene are SGHNT and YENEEA. V trimming: 4 bases; J trimming: 2 bases; junction bases outside the gene matches: 7. The CDR3 sequence is 15 residues long. CDR3 loop: CASSSAGGANTEAFF. The CDR3 nucleotides read TGTGCCAGCAGCTCCGCAGGGGGAGCAAACACTGAAGCTTTCTTT.

The V and J genes are TRBV18 and TRBJ2-7; 9 nucleotides line up with TRBD1. The CDR3 length is 13 residues. The ends lost 8 bases at V and 9 bases at J; junction bases unmatched: 11. From germline, CDR1 is KGHSH and CDR2 LQKENI. CDR3 loop: CASGRDRVGRQYF. The DNA of the CDR3 is TGTGCCAGCGGTCGGGACAGGGTTGGTAGGCAGTACTTC. The full variable domain, its missing parts supplied by reference TRBV18 and TRBJ2-7, is NAGVMQNPRHLVRRRGQEARLRCSPMKGHSHVYWYRQLPEEGLKFMVYLQKENIIDESGMPKERFSAEFPKEGPSILRIQQVVRGDSAAYFCASGRDRVGRQYFGPGTRLTVT.

With respect to this clone: The same CDR3 arises from other DNA sequences in this sample as well. The chain is built from TRBV27 and TRBJ2-7; 9 bases are a match to TRBD2. CDR1 is MNHEY, CDR2 SMNVEV, per germline (reference sequence). The J segment lost 4 bases and the V segment lost 6 bases, leaving 7 bases of the junction unmatched. There are 14 residues in the CDR3. CDR3 DNA: TGTGCCAGCAGCCCGGGACTAGCTTCATACGAGCAGTACTTC. It encodes CASSPGLASYEQYF.

This chain uses TRBV7-3 with TRBJ2-5; D unclear. The V end was cut by 0 bases, the J end by 5 bases, with 7 bases between. The germline V gene has CDR1 SGHTA and CDR2 FQGTGA. This CDR3 is built from 13 residues. The CDR3 spells CASSLTMYETQYF. DNA for the CDR3: TGTGCCAGCAGCTTAACGATGTATGAGACCCAGTACTTC.

This rearrangement joins TRBV4-1 to TRBJ1-4; D gene ambiguous. The CDR3 is 15 residues long. Trimming took 2 bases from V and 4 from J, leaving 11 bases between them. Germline CDR1 is MGHRA and CDR2 is YSYEKL. The CDR3 DNA reads as TGCGCCAGCAGCCAATTTCAGAACAATAATGAAAAACTGTTTTTT. It specifies CASSQFQNNNEKLFF.

This chain links TRBV29-1 with TRBJ1-5, with D maybe TRBD1 (5 bases). The germline V and J ends were trimmed by 4 bases and 3 bases, with 10 bases remaining between them. Germline lookup yields CDR1 SQVTM and CDR2 ANQGSEA. This CDR3 contains 13 residues. The CDR3 DNA reads as TGCAGCGTTGCCAGGGATCACAATCAGCCCCAGCATTTT. It codes for CSVARDHNQPQHF.

The rearrangement links TRBV10-3 to TRBJ2-1; no definite D call. The V and J ends lost 3 bases and 11 bases respectively, with 14 bases between them. CDR3 size: 13 residues. Germline V gives CDR1 ENHRY, CDR2 SYGVKD. CDR3 residues: CAISDYHGDQQFF. The CDR3 bases are TGTGCCATCAGTGATTATCATGGAGATCAGCAGTTCTTC.

The chain joins TRBV6-5 to TRBJ1-6; D gene unclear. The CDR3 is made up of 12 amino acids. Trimming pared 4 bases from V and 10 bases from J, leaving 8 bases between. Germline loops: CDR1 MNHEY, CDR2 SVGAGI. CDR3 loop: CASSSLKSPLHF. The CDR3 coding sequence is TGTGCCAGCAGTTCCTTGAAGTCACCCCTCCACTTT.

The J gene is TRBJ1-3, the V gene TRBV11-2; D uncertain. V was pared by 1 base and J by 2 bases, with 12 bases between. There are 16 residues in the CDR3. CDR1 and CDR2 from the germline V gene are SGHAT and FQNNGV. The CDR3: CASSLVILDPGNTIYF. CDR3 nucleotide sequence: TGTGCCAGCAGCTTAGTGATCCTTGACCCTGGAAACACCATATATTTT.

This clone was found a few times. The chain is built from TRBV6-2 or TRBV6-3 and TRBJ1-1; D is undetermined. This CDR3 has 14 residues. V lost 0 bases to trimming and J lost 1 base, with 6 bases between them. From germline, CDR1 is MNHEY and CDR2 SVGEGT. This CDR3 is CASSYSSANTEAFF. For the CDR3, the DNA is TGTGCCAGCAGTTACTCGTCAGCGAACACTGAAGCTTTCTTT.

The chain employs TRBV6-5 and TRBJ1-2; 9 nucleotides line up with TRBD1. This CDR3 comprises 13 residues. CDR1 and CDR2 (germline): MNHEY, SVGAGI. The ends lost 5 bases at V and 5 bases at J; junction bases unmatched: 3. DNA for the CDR3: TGTGCCAGCAGTACAGGGGGCCGGTATGGCTACACCTTC. Its translation: CASSTGGRYGYTF.

The V call is TRBV3-1 (or the pseudogene TRBV3-2), the J call TRBJ1-5; D remains ambiguous. The CDR3 loop spans 12 amino acids. The ends were cut back, 3 bases at V and 7 bases at J, with 7 bases in the middle. The V gene's germline CDR1 is LGHDT and CDR2 YNNKEL (reference sequence). The CDR3 spells CASSQAGQPQHF. The CDR3, as DNA: TGTGCCAGCAGCCAGGCTGGACAGCCCCAGCATTTT.